This is a list of T cell receptor beta chains from one sample in a study of siplizumab effects on memory and regulatory T cells. Assay: immunoSEQ multiplex PCR; the TCRdb copy retains only in-frame clones and omits some. The sample contains tens of thousands of clones, around 90% of which appear only once. Sample: Tregs sorted from blood. These TCRs come from a human donor in good health. The CDR3 runs from the conserved cysteine through the conserved F or W. D genes are given only for firm matches. Clone size is stated in some rows and not others, as once, few, many or a class when expanded.

D gene,V gene,J gene,clone size,CDR3 DNA,CDR3 protein
TRBD1,TRBV5-1,TRBJ1-4,once,TGCGCCAGCAGCTTGGCTGTGACAGGGAGGAATGAAAAACTGTTTTTT,CASSLAVTGRNEKLFF
-,TRBV7-2,TRBJ2-6,-,TGTGCCAGCAGCTTAGTGAGCGTACTCCTCTCTGGGGCCAACGTCCTGACTTTC,CASSLVSVLLSGANVLTF
-,TRBV4-1,TRBJ2-2,-,TGCGCCAGCAGCCAAGATAGAGGACACAACACCGGGGAGCTGTTTTTT,CASSQDRGHNTGELFF
-,TRBV5-1,TRBJ1-2,once,TGCGCCAGCAGCCCTAGTCTCGGGGCGGGGGGCTACACCTTC,CASSPSLGAGGYTF
TRBD1,TRBV28,TRBJ1-3,-,TGTGCCAGCAGGACAGGGGGCGTCCTGGGTGGAAACACCATATATTTT,CASRTGGVLGGNTIYF
-,TRBV21-1,TRBJ2-1,-,TGTGCCAGCAGCAAAGTCCTAGCGGGTTACAATGAGCAGTTCTTC,CASSKVLAGYNEQFF
-,TRBV5-4,TRBJ2-5,few,TGTGCCAGCAGCTTGGGGTGGGGCCTGGGGGCCCAGTACTTC,CASSLGWGLGAQYF
-,TRBV7-9,TRBJ1-3,once,TGTGCCAGCAGCCTAGAGGGGGGTCGCGGAAACACCATATATTTT,CASSLEGGRGNTIYF
-,TRBV29-1,TRBJ2-2,-,TGCAGCGGGGGGCACACCGGGGAGCTGTTTTTT,CSGGHTGELFF
-,TRBV5-4,TRBJ2-3,-,TGTGCCAGCAGCCCGGGCGGGGCCATTATCACAGATACGCAGTATTTT,CASSPGGAIITDTQYF
-,TRBV5-6,TRBJ1-1,-,TGTGCCAGCAGCTTTGGGCGGATTAGACTGAACACTGAAGCTTTCTTT,CASSFGRIRLNTEAFF
TRBD1,TRBV2,TRBJ2-2,-,TGTGCCAGCAGGGGGGATCACAGGGGCCGAACCGGGGAGCTGTTTTTT,CASRGDHRGRTGELFF
-,TRBV6-5,TRBJ2-1,-,TGTGCCAGCAGTTACCGCCGGGGAAGGAGGCAGTTCTTC,CASSYRRGRRQFF
TRBD2,TRBV2,TRBJ2-2,-,TGTGCCAGCAGCCGAGGACTAGCGGGTTTCGGGGAGCTGTTTTTT,CASSRGLAGFGELFF